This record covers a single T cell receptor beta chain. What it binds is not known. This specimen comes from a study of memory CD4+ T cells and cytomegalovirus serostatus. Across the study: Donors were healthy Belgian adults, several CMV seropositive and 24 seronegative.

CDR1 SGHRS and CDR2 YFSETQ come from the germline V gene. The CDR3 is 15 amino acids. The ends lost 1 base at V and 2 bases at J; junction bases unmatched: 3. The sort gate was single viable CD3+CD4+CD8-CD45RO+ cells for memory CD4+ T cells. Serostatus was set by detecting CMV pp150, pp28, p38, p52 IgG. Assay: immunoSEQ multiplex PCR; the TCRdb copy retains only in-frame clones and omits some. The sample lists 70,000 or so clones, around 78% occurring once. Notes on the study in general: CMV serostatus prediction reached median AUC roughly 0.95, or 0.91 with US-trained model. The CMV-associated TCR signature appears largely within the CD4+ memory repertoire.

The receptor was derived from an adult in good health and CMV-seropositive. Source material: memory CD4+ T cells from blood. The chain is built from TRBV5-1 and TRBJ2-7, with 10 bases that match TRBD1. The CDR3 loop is CASSLQGQGTYEQYF. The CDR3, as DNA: TGCGCCAGCAGCTTGCAGGGACAGGGGACCTACGAGCAGTACTTC.